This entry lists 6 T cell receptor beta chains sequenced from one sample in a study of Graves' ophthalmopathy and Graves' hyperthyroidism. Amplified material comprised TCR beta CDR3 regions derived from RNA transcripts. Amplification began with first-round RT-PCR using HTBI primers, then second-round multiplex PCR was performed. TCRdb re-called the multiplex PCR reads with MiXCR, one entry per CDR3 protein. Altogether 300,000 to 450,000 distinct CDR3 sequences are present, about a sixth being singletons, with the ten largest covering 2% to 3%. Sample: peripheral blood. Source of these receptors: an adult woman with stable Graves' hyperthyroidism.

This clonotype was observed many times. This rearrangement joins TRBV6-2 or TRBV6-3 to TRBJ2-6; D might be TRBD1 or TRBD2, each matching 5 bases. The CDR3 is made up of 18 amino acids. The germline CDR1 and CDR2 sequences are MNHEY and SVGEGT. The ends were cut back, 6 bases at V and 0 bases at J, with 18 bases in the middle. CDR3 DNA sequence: TGTGCCAGCAGCCCCAGACAAGGGGACCTCTCTGGGGCCAACGTCCTGACTTTC. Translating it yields CASSPRQGDLSGANVLTF.

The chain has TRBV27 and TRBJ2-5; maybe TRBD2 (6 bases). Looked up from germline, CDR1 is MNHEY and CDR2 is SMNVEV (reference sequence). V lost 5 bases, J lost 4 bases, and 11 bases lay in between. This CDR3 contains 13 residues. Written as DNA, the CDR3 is TGTGCCAGCAGTCCCACCGGGAGAGAGACCCAGTACTTC. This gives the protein CASSPTGRETQYF.

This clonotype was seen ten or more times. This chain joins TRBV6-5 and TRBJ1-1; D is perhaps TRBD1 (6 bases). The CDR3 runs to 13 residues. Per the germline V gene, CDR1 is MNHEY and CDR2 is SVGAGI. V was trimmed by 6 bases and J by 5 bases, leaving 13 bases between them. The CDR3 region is CASSNRRGTEAFF. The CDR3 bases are TGTGCCAGCAGCAACCGGAGGGGGACTGAAGCTTTCTTT.

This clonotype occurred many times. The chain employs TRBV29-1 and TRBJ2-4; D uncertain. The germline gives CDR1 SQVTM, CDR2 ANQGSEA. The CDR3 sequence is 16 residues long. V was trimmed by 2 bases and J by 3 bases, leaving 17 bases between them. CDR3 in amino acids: CSVETHLPGDKNIQYF. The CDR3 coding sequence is TGCAGCGTTGAAACACATCTCCCCGGTGACAAAAACATTCAGTACTTC.

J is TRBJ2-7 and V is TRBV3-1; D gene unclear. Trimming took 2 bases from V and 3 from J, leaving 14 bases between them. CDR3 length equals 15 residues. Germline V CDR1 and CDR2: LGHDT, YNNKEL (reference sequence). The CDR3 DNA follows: TGTGCCAGCAGCCAAACAAGAGTCCTGGGCTACGAGCAGTACTTC. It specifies CASSQTRVLGYEQYF.

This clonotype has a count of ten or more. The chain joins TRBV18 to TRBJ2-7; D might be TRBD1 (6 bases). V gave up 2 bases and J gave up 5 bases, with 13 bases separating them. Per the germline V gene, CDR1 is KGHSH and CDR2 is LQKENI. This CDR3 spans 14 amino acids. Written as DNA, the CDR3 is TGTGCCAGCTCACCAAACGGACAGCACAACGAGCAGTACTTC. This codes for CASSPNGQHNEQYF.